The sequence of this T cell receptor beta chain was determined in a study of cytomegalovirus exposure and HLA in healthy donors. About the research overall: Sequencing of around 200 million T cells in an earlier analysis found approximately 120 million unique TCR beta sequences.

Germline values: CDR1 MGHRA, CDR2 YSYEKL. The CDR3 spans 14 residues. The germline V and J ends were trimmed by 1 base and 2 bases, with 6 bases remaining between them. 60 Vbeta and 13 Jbeta primers were used in PCR. Profiled with immunoSEQ multiplex PCR; TCRdb holds only in-frame clones, not every one. The table has nearly 110,000 clones, about two thirds seen once. The receptor was isolated from a female donor in good health and CMV-seronegative. The sequencing sample was made of PBMCs. The chain uses TRBV4-1 and TRBJ1-5, with D perhaps TRBD1 (6 bases). CDR3 residues: CASSQGQGNQPQHF. CDR3 DNA: TGCGCCAGCAGCCAAGGACAGGGCAATCAGCCCCAGCATTTT.